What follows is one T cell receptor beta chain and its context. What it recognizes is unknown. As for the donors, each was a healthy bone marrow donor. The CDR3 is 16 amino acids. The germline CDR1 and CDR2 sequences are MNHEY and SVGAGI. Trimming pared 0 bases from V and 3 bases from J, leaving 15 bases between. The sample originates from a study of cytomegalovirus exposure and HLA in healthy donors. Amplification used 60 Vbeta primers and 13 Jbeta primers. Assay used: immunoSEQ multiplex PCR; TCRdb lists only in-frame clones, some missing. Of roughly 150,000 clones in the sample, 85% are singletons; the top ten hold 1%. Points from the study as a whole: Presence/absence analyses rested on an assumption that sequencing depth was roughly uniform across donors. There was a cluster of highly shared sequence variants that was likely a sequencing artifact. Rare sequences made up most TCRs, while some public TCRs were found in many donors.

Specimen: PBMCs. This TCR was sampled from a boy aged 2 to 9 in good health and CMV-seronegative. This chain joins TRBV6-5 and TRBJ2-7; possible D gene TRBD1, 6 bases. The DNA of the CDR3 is TGTGCCAGCAGTTACTCGACTCAGGGGAACATCTACGAGCAGTACTTC. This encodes CASSYSTQGNIYEQYF.